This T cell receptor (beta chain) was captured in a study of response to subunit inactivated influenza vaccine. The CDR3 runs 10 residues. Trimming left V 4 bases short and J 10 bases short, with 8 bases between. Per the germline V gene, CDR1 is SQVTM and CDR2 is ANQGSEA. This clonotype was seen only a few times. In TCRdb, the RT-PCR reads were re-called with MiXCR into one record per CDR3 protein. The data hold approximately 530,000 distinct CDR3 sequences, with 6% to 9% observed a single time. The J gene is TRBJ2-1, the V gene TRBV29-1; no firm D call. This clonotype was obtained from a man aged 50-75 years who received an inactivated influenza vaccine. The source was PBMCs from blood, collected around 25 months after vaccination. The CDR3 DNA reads TGCAGCGTTGGATGGGAAGAGCAGTTCTTC. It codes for CSVGWEEQFF.